Listed here are 6 T cell receptor beta chains from one sample, sequenced in a study of blood T cell repertoires in COVID-19. The protocol was immunoSEQ multiplex PCR, while the TCRdb copy is restricted to in-frame clones and leaves out a portion. Of some 150,000 clones detected, roughly 80% appear once; the ten largest clones hold 9% to 14%. Source material: peripheral blood. The receptors were sampled from an older woman with COVID-19, enrolled during active disease.

Of note for this clone: This CDR3 is also generated by other DNA sequences in the sample. The gene calls are TRBV6-1 and TRBJ1-1; TRBD1 agrees at 8 bases. CDR3 length: 13 residues. Germline-derived CDR1 and CDR2 are MNHNS and SASEGT. The V and J ends lost 2 bases and 5 bases, in that order; junction bases with no gene match: 1. The CDR3 bases are TGTGCCAGCAGTGAACGACAGGGGACTGAAGCTTTCTTT. It encodes CASSERQGTEAFF.

V is TRBV19 and J is TRBJ1-6; the match to TRBD1 covers 9 bases. Per the germline V gene, CDR1 is LNHDA and CDR2 is SQIVND (reference sequence). V lost 5 bases and J lost 8; bases outside the gene matches: 7. The CDR3 runs 15 residues. Written as DNA, the CDR3 is TGTGCCAGTAGTTTCCGGGACAGGGAGGATTCACCCCTCCACTTT. This translates into CASSFRDREDSPLHF.

This clone was observed a single time. The chain uses TRBV18 and TRBJ1-5; TRBD1 agrees at 8 bases. The ends lost 3 bases at V and 2 bases at J; junction bases unmatched: 3. CDR1 and CDR2 (germline): KGHSH, LQKENI. CDR3 length: 15 amino acids. CDR3 loop: CASSPQGAGNQPQHF. For the CDR3, the DNA is TGTGCCAGCTCACCTCAGGGGGCGGGCAATCAGCCCCAGCATTTT.

The chain recombines TRBV7-3 with TRBJ2-1; possible D gene TRBD1, 6 bases. V lost 8 bases to trimming and J lost 7 bases, with 9 bases between them. This CDR3 has 11 residues. Germline lookup yields CDR1 SGHTA and CDR2 FQGTGA. The CDR3 bases are TGTGCCAGCGGGGGCTTAAATGAGCAGTTCTTC. Protein sequence: CASGGLNEQFF.

The gene calls are TRBV5-1 and TRBJ1-4, with a possible D match to TRBD1 (6 bases). Between the trimmed V and J ends, which lost 4 bases and 7 bases, there was a span of 20 bases. This CDR3 spans 16 amino acids. Germline loops: CDR1 SGHRS, CDR2 YFSETQ. The CDR3 bases are TGCGCCAGCAGCCCCAATTCAGGACAGAATGGTGAAAAACTGTTTTTT. As protein: CASSPNSGQNGEKLFF.

The CDR3 loop reads CSGRVPSGKLFF. For the CDR3, the DNA is TGCAGCGGCCGGGTCCCGTCGGGAAAACTGTTTTTT. V is TRBV29-1 and J is TRBJ1-4; D unclear. In germline, CDR1 is SQVTM, CDR2 ANQGSEA. V was shortened by 7 bases and J by 10 bases, with 16 bases between the two germline ends. CDR3 length equals 12 residues. Full variable domain (missing parts from reference TRBV29-1 and TRBJ1-4): SAVISQKPSRDICQRGTSLTIQCQVDSQVTMMFWYRQQPGQSLTLIATANQGSEATYESGFVIDKFPISRPNLTFSTLTVSNMSPEDSSIYLCSGRVPSGKLFFGSGTQLSVL.